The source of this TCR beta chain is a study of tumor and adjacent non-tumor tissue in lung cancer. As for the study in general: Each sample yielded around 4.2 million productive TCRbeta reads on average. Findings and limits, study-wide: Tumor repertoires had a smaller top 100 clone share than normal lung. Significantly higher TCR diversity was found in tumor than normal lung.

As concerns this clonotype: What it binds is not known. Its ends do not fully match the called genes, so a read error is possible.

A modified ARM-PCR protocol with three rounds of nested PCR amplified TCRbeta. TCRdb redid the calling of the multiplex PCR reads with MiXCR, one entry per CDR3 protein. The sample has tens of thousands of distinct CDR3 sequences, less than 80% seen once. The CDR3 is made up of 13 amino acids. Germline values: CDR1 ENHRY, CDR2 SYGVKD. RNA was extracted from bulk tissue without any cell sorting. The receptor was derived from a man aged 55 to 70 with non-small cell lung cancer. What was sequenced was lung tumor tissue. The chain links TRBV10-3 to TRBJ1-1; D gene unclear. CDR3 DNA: TGTGACATCACGGATGAGTGGAACACTGAAGCTTTCTTT. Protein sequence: CDITDEWNTEAFF.